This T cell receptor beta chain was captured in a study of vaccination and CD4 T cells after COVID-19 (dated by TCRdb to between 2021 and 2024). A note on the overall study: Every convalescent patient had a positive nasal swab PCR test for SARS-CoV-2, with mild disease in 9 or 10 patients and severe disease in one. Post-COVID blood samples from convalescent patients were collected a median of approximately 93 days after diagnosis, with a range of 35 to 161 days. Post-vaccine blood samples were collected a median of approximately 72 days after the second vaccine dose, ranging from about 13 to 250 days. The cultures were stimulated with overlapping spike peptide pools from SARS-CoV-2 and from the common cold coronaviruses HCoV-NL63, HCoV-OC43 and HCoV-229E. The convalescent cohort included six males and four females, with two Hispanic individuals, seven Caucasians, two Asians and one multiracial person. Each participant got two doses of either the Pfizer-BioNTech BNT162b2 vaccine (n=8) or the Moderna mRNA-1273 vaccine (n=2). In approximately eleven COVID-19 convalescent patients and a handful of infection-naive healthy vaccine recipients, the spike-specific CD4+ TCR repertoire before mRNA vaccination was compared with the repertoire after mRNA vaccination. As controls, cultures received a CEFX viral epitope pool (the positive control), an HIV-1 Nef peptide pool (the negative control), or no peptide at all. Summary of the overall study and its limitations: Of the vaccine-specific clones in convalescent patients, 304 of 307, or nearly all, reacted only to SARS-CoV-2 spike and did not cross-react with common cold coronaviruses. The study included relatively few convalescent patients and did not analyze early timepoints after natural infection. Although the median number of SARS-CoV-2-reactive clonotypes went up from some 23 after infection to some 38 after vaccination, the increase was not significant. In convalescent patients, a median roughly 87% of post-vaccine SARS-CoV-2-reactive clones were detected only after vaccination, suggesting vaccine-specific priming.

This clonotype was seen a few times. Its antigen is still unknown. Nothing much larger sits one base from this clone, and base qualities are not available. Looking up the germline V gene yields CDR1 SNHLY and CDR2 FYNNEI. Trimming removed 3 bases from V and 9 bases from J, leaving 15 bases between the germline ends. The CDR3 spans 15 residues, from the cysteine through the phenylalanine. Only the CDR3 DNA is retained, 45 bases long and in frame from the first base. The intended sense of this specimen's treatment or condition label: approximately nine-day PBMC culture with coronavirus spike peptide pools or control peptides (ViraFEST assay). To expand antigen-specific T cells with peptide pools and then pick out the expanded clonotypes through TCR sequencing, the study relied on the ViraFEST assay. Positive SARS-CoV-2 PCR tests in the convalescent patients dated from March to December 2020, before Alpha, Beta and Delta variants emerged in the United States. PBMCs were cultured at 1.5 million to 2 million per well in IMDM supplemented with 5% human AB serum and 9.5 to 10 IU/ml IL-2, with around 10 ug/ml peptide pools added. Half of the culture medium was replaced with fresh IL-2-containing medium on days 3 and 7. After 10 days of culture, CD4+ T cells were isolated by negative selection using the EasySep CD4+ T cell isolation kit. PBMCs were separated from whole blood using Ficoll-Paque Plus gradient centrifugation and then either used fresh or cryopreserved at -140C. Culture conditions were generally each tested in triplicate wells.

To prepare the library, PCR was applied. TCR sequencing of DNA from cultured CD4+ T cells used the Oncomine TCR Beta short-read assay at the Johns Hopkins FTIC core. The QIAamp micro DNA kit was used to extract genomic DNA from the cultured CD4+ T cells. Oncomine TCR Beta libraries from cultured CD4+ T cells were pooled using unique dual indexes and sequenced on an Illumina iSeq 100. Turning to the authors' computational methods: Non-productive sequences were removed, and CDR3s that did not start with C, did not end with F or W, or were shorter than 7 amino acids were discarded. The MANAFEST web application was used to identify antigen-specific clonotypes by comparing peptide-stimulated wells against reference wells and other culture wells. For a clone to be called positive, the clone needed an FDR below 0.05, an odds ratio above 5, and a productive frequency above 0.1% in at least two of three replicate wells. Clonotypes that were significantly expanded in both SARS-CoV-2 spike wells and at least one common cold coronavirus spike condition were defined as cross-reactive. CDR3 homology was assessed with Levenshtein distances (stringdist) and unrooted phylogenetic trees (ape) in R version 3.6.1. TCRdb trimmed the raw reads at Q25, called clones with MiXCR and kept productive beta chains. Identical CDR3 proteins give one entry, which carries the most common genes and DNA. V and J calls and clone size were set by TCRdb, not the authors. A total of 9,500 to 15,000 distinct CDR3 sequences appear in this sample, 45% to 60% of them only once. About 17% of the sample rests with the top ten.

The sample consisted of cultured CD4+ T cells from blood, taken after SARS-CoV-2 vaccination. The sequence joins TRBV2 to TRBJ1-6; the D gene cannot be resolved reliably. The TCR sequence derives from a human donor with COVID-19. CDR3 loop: CASSEAGRDTSPLHF. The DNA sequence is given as TGTGCCAGCAGTGAGGCGGGGAGGGATACTTCACCCCTCCACTTT.